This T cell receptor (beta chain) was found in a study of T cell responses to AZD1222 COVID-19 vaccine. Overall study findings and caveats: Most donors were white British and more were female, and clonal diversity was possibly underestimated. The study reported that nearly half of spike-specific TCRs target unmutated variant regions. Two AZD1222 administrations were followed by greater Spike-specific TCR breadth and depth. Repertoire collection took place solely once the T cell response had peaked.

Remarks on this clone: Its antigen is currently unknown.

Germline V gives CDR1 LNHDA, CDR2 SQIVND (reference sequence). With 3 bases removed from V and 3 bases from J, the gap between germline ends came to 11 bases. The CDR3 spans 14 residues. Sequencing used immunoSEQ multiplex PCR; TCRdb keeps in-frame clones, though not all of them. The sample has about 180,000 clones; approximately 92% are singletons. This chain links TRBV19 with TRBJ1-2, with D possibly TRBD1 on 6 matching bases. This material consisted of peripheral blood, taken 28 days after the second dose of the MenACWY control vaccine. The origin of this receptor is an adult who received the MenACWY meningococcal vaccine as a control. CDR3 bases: TGTGCCAGTAGTATTCCAGGGGCCTACTATGGCTACACCTTC. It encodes CASSIPGAYYGYTF.